This entry lists 4 T cell receptor beta chains sequenced from one sample in a study of T cells in Graves' hyperthyroidism and ophthalmopathy. Researchers amplified the TCR beta CDR3 regions from RNA transcripts. A first-round RT-PCR of the TCR CDR3 used the HTBI primer set. TCRdb reprocessed the multiplex PCR reads with MiXCR, giving one entry per CDR3 protein. Here the sample spans 660,000 or so distinct CDR3 sequences, around 20% being singletons. Material for sequencing was blood. All receptors come from a man aged 25-40 years with Graves' ophthalmopathy.

A remark on this clonotype: Being one base from a much bigger clone, this may be a read error. This chain connects TRBV5-5 to TRBJ1-2; TRBD1 is a possible D gene (5 bases). The CDR3 consists of 14 residues. V lost 4 bases and J lost 2, with 12 bases in between. Germline assignment: CDR1 SGHKS and CDR2 YYEKEE (reference sequence). The CDR3 nucleotides are TGTGCCAGCAGCGCGGACAAGAGCAACTATGGCTACACCTTC. Translating gives CASSADKSNYGYTF.

The chain couples TRBV28 to TRBJ2-6; D is possibly TRBD1 (6 bases). This CDR3 spans 15 amino acids. The germline V and J ends were trimmed by 8 bases and 4 bases, with 15 bases remaining between them. From germline, CDR1 is MDHEN and CDR2 SYDVKM. This CDR3 is CASETQGSGANVLTF. Written as DNA, the CDR3 is TGTGCCAGCGAAACCCAGGGGTCCGGGGCCAACGTCCTGACTTTC.

The chain joins TRBV6-9 to TRBJ2-1; D possibly uses TRBD1 or TRBD2 (6 bases each). This CDR3 is 15 amino acids long. V was trimmed by 3 bases and J by 7 bases, leaving 16 bases between them. Germline CDR1 is MNHGY and CDR2 is SVAAGI. CDR3 DNA sequence: TGTGCCAGCAGTTACGCGACTAGGGGGAGAAATGAGCAGTTCTTC. Protein sequence: CASSYATRGRNEQFF.

The chain combines TRBV6-6 with TRBJ2-2; D call uncertain. The CDR3 contains 19 residues. CDR1 and CDR2 from the germline V gene are MNHNY and SVGAGI (reference sequence). V was trimmed by 0 bases and J by 0 bases, leaving 17 bases between them. This chain's CDR3 is CASSYSASLVHPNTGELFF. DNA of the CDR3: TGTGCCAGCAGTTACTCGGCGTCCTTAGTTCACCCGAACACCGGGGAGCTGTTTTTT.